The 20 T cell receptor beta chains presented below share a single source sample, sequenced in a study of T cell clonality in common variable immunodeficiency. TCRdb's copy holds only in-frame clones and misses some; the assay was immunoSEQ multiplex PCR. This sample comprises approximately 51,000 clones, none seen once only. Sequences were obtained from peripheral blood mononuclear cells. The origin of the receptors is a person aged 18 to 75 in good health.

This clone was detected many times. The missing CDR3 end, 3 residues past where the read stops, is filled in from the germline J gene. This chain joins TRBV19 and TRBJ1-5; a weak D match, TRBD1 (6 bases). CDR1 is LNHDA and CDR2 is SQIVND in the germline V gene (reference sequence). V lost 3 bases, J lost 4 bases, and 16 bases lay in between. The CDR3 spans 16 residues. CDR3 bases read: TGTGCCAGTAGTATTTTTTTGGACAGTCAGAATCAGCCC. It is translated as CASSIFLDSQNQP. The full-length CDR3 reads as CASSIFLDSQNQPQHF. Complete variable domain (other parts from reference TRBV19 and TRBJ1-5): DGGITQSPKYLFRKEGQNVTLSCEQNLNHDAMYWYRQDPGQGLRLIYYSQIVNDFQKGDIAEGYSVSREKKESFPLTVTSAQKNPTAFYLCASSIFLDSQNQPQHFGDGTRLSIL.

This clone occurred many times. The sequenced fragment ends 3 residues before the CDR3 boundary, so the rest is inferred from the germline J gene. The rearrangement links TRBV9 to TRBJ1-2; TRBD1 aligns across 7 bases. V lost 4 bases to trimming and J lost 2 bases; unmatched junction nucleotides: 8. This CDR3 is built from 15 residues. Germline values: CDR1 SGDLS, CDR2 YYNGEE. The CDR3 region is CASSTGTVLNYGYTF. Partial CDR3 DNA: TGTGCCAGCAGCACCGGGACAGTACTAAACTATGGC.

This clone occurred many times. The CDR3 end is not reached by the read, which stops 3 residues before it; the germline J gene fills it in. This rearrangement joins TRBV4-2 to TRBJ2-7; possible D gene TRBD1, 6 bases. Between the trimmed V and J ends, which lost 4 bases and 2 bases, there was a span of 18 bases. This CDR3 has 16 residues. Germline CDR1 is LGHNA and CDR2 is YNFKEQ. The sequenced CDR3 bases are TGTGCCAGCAGCCGGGCCGGCAGGACAGCCACCTACGAG. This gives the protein CASSRAGRTATYE. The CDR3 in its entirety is CASSRAGRTATYEQYF.

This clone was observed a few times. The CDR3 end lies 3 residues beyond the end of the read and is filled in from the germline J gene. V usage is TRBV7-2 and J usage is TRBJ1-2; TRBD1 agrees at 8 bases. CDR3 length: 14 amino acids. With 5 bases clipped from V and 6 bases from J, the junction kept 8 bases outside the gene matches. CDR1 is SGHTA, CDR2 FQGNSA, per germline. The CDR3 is CASSPWTGNDGYTF. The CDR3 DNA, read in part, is TGTGCCAGCAGCCCCTGGACAGGGAATGATGGC.

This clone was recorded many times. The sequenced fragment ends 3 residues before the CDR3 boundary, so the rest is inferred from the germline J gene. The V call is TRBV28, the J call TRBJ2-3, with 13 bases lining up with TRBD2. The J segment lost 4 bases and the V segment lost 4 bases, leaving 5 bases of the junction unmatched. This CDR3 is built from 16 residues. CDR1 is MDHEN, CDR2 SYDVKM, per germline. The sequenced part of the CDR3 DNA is TGTGCCAGCAGTTCCGGGACTAGCGGGATCTCAGATACG. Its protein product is CASSSGTSGISDT. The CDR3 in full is CASSSGTSGISDTQYF. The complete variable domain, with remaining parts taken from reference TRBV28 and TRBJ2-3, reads DVKVTQSSRYLVKRTGEKVFLECVQDMDHENMFWYRQDPGLGLRLIYFSYDVKMKEKGDIPEGYSVSREKKERFSLILESASTNQTSMYLCASSSGTSGISDTQYFGPGTRLTVL.

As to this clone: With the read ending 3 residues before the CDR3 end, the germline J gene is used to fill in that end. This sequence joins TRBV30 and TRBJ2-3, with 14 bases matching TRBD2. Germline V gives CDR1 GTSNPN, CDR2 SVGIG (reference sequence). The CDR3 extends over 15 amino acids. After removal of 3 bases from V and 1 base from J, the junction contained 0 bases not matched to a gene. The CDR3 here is CAWRTSGGGTDTQYF. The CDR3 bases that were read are TGTGCCTGGAGGACTAGCGGGGGGGGCACAGATACG. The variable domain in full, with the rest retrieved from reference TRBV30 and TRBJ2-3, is SQTIHQWPATLVQPVGSPLSLECTVEGTSNPNLYWYRQAAGRGLQLLFYSVGIGQISSEVPQNLSASRPQDRQFILSSKKLLLSDSGFYLCAWRTSGGGTDTQYFGPGTRLTVL.

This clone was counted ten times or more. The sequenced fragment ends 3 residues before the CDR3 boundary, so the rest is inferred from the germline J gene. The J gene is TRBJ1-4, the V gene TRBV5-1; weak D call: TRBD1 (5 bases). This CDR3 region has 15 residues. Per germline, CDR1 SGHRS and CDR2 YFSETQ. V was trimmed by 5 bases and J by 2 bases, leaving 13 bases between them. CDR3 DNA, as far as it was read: TGCGCCAGCAGTCCCCAGGGCCTTACTAATGAAAAA. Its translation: CASSPQGLTNEK. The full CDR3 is CASSPQGLTNEKLFF.

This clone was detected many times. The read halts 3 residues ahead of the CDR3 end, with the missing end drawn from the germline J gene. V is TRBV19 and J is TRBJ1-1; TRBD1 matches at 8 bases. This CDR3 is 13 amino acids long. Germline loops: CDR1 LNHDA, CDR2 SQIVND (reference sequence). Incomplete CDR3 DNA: TGTGCCAGTAGTATTTTTCGGACAGGGTGG. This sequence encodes CASSIFRTGW. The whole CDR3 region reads CASSIFRTGWAFF.

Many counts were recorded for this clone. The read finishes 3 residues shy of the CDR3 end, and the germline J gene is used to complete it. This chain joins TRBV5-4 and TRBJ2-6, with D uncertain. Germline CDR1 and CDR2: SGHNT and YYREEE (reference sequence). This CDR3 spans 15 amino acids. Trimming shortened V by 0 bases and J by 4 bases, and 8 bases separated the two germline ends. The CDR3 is CASSLEGSGANVLTF. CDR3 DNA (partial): TGTGCCAGCAGCTTGGAAGGGTCCGGGGCCAACGTC.

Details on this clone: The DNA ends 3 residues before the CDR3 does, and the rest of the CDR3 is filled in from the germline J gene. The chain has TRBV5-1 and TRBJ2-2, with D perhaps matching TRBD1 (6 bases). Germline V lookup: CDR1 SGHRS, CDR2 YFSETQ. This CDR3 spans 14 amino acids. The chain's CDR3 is CASSLGGPNEKLFF. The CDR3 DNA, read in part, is TGCGCCAGCAGCTTAGGGGGACCTAATGAAAAG.

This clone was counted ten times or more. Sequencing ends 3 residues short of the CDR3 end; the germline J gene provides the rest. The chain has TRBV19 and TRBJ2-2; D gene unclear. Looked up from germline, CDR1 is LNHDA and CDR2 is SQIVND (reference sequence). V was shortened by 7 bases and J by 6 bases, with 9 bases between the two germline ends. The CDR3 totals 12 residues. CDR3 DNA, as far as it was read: TGTGCCAGTATAGCACCTCCCGGGGAG. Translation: CASIAPPGE. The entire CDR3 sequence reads CASIAPPGELFF.

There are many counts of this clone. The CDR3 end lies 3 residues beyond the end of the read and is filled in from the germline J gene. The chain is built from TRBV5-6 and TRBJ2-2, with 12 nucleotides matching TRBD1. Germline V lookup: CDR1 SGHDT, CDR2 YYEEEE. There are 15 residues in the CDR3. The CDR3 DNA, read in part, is TGTGCCAGCAGCGGGGACAGGGGGCGAGGTGAAAAG. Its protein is CASSGDRGRGEK. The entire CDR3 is CASSGDRGRGEKLFF. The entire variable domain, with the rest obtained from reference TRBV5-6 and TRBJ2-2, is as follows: DAGVTQSPTHLIKTRGQQVTLRCSPKSGHDTVSWYQQALGQGPQFIFQYYEEEERQRGNFPDRFSGHQFPNYSSELNVNALLLGDSALYLCASSGDRGRGEKLFFGEGSRLTVL.

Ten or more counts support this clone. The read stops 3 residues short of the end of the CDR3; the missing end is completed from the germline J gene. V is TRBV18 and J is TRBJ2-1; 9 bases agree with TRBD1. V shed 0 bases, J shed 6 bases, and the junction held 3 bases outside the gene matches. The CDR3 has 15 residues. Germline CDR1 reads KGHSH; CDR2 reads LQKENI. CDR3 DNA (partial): TGTGCCAGCTCACCACCGGGACAGGGTGTCAATGAG. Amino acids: CASSPPGQGVNE. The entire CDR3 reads CASSPPGQGVNEQFF.

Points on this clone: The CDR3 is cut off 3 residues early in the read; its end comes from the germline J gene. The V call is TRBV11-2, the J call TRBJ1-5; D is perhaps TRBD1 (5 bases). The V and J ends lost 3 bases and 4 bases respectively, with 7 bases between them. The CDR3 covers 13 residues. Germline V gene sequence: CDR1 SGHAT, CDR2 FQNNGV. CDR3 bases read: TGTGCCAGCAGCTTTGGGGGGAATCAGCCC. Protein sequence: CASSFGGNQP. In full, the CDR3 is CASSFGGNQPQHF.

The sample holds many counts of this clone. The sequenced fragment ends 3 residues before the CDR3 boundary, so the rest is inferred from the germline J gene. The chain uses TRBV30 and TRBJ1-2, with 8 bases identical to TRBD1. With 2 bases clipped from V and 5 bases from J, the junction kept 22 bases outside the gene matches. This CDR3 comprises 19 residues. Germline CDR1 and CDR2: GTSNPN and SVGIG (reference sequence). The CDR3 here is CAWSPTQTPRAGGRYGYTF. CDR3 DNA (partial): TGTGCCTGGAGTCCTACCCAAACTCCCCGGGCAGGGGGCCGGTATGGC.

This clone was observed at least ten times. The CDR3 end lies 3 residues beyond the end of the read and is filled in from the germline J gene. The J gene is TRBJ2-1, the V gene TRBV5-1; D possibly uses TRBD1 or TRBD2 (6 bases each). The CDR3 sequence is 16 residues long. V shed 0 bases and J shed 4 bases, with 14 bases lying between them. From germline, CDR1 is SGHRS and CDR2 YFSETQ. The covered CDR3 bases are TGCGCCAGCAGCTTGGGGAGGGGGAAAGGGTACAATGAG. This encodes CASSLGRGKGYNE. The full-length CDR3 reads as CASSLGRGKGYNEQFF.

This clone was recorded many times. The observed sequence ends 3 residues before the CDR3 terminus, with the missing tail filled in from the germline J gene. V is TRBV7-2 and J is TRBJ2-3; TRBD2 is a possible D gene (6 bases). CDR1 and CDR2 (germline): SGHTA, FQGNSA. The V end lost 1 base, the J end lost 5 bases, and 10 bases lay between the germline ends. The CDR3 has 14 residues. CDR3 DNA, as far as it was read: TGTGCCAGCAGCTTAGGACTAGATGTAGATACG. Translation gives CASSLGLDVDT. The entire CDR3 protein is CASSLGLDVDTQYF.

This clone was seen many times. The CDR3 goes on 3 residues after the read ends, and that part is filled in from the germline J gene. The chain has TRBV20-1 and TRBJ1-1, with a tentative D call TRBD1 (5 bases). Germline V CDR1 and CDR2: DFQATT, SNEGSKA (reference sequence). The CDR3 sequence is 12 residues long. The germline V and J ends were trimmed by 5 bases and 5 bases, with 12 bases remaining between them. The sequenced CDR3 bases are TGCAGTGCTTACACGGGGGGGACTGAA. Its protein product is CSAYTGGTE. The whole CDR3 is CSAYTGGTEAFF.

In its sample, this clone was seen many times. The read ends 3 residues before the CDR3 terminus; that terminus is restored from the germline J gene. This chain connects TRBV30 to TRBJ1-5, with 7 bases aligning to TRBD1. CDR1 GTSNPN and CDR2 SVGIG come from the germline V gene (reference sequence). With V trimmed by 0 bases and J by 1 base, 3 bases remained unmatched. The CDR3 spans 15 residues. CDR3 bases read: TGTGCCTGGAGTGTAAGCAGGGGGAGCAATCAGCCC. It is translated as CAWSVSRGSNQP. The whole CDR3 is CAWSVSRGSNQPQHF.

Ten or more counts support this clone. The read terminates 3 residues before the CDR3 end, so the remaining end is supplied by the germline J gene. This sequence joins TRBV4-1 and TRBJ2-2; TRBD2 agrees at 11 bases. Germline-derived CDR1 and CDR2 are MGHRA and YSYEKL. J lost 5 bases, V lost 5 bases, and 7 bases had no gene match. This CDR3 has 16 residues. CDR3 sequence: CASSTQRLAGTGELFF. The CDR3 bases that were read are TGCGCCAGCAGCACTCAAAGACTAGCGGGGACCGGGGAG.